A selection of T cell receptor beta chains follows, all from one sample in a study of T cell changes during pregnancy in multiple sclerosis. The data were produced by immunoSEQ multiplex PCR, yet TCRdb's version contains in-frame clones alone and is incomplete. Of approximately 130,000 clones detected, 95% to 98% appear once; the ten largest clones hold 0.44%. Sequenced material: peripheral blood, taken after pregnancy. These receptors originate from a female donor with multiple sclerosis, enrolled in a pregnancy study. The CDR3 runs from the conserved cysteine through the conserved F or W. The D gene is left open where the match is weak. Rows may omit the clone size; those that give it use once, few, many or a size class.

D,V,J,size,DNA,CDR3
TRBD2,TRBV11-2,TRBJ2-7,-,TGTGCCAGCAGCAGGGGACTAATCTACGAGCAGTACTTC,CASSRGLIYEQYF
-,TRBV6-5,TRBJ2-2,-,TGTGCCAGCAGACTAGGGAGCACCGGGGAGCTGTTTTTT,CASRLGSTGELFF
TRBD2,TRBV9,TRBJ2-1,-,TGTGCCAGCGCAGCTAGCGGGATCTACAATGAGCAGTTCTTC,CASAASGIYNEQFF
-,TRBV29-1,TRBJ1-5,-,TGCAGCTACTCCACCGGGGGTGCGAGGAATCAGCCCCAGCATTTT,CSYSTGGARNQPQHF
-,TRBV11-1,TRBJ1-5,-,TGTGCCAGCAGCCGGGGGGCGAATCAGCCCCAGCATTTT,CASSRGANQPQHF
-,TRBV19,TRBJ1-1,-,TGTGCCAGTAGGGCAGCGGGTTCCACTGAAGCTTTCTTT,CASRAAGSTEAFF
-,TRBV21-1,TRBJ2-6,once,TGTGCCAGCAGCATGCACCGGGACAGGGGAATTCCTGGGGCCAACGTCCTGACTTTC,CASSMHRDRGIPGANVLTF
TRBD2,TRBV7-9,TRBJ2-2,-,TGTGCCAGCAGCTTACGAACTAGCGGGAGATTGGCCGGGGAGCTGTTTTTT,CASSLRTSGRLAGELFF
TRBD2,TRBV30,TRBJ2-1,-,TGTGCCCTCTTTAGCGGGAGGGTTGGTGAGCAGTTCTTC,CALFSGRVGEQFF
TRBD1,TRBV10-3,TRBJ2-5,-,TGTGCCATCAGGACAGGGAATCCCCAAGAGACCCAGTACTTC,CAIRTGNPQETQYF
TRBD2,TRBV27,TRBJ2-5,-,TGTGCCAGCAGTCGGACTAGCGGCTACCAAGAGACCCAGTACTTC,CASSRTSGYQETQYF
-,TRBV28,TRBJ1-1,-,TGTGCCAGCAAGGCGCGGTTGAACACTGAAGCTTTCTTT,CASKARLNTEAFF
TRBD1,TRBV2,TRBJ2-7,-,TGTGCCAGCAGTGAAAAAAACAGGGGAACCTACGAGCAGTACTTC,CASSEKNRGTYEQYF
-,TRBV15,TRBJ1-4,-,TGTGCCACCAGCAGAGATCAGGGGTCTGGCGAAAAACTGTTTTTT,CATSRDQGSGEKLFF
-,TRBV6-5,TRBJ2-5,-,TGTGCCAGCAGTTCGCGACTAGAACAAGAGACCCAGTACTTC,CASSSRLEQETQYF
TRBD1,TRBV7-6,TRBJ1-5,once,TGTGCCAGCAGCATAGGACAGGGAAGCAATCAGCCCCAGCATTTT,CASSIGQGSNQPQHF
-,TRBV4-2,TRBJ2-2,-,TGTGCCAGCAGCCCCGTGTCCGCGGGGACCGGGGAGCTGTTTTTT,CASSPVSAGTGELFF
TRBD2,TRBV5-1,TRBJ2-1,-,TGCGCCAGCAGTGACGTCGGGACTATTAACAATGAGCAGTTCTTC,CASSDVGTINNEQFF
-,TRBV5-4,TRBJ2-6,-,TGTGCCAGCAGCTTTACTCAACCCTCTGGGGCCAACGTCCTGACTTTC,CASSFTQPSGANVLTF
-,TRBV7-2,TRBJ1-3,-,TGTGCCAGCAGCTCCTGGGGGGGAGTCTCTGGAAACACCATATATTTT,CASSSWGGVSGNTIYF
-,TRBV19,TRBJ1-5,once,TGTGCCAGTACCACGACAGGATCGAATCAGCCCCAGCATTTT,CASTTTGSNQPQHF
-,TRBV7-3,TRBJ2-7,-,TGTGCCAGCAGCTTAACTGGGCGCGAGCAGTACTTC,CASSLTGREQYF
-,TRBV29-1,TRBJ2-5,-,TGCAGCGTTCGACTGCTAGAGACCCAGTACTTC,CSVRLLETQYF
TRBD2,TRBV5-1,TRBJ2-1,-,TGCGCCAGCAGCTTGGCCGGGACTAGCGGGAGGATCGCTTACAATGAGCAGTTCTTC,CASSLAGTSGRIAYNEQFF
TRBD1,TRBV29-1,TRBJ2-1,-,TGCAGCGTTGTCGGACAGGGCATACAGTACAATGAGCAGTTCTTC,CSVVGQGIQYNEQFF
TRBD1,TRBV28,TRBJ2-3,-,TGTGCCAGCAGTTACCTCGGACAGGCAGGGGATACGCAGTATTTT,CASSYLGQAGDTQYF
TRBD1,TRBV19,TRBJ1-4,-,TGTGCCACCTCGTCAAACATACAGGGGCCGTATGAAAAACTGTTTTTT,CATSSNIQGPYEKLFF
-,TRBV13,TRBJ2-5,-,TGTGCCAGCAGCTTAGTCAGCGAATTCGAGACCCAGTACTTC,CASSLVSEFETQYF
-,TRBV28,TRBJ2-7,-,TGTGCCAGCAGACCTTGGTCCGAGAGGACCTACGAGCAGTACTTC,CASRPWSERTYEQYF
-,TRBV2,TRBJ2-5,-,TGTGCCAGCAAGGAGGGAGGAGAGACCCAGTACTTC,CASKEGGETQYF
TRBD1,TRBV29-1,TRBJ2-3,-,TGCAGCGTTGTAGGACAGGGAACCGATACGCAGTATTTT,CSVVGQGTDTQYF
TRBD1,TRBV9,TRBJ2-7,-,TGTGCCAGCAGCGCGGGACAGAGCTCCTACGAGCAGTACTTC,CASSAGQSSYEQYF
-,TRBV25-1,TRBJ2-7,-,TGTGCCAGCAGTTGGGCTGGGCTCGGCGAGCAGTACTTC,CASSWAGLGEQYF
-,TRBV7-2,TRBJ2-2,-,TGTGCCAGCAGCCTGTACACCGGGGAGCTGTTTTTT,CASSLYTGELFF
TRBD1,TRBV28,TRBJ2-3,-,TGTGCCAGCAGTTTCCTCCCCCAGGGGGCTAGCACAGATACGCAGTATTTT,CASSFLPQGASTDTQYF
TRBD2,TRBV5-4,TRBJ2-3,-,TGTGCCAGCAGCTTTGATAGCGGGAGGTCCTCGGATACGCAGTATTTT,CASSFDSGRSSDTQYF
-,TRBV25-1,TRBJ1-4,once,TGTGCCAGCAGAGGCGGGGCAGGGCTTGAAAAACTGTTTTTT,CASRGGAGLEKLFF
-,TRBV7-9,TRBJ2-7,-,TGTGCCAGCAGCCCCGGGACTCCCTCCTACGAGCAGTACTTC,CASSPGTPSYEQYF
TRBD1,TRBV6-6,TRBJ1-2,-,TGTGCCAGCAGTTCACCAGGGACAGGGTCCTATGGCTACACCTTC,CASSSPGTGSYGYTF
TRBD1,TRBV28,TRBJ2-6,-,TGTGCCAGCGCCCCCTCCGGGCAGGGGGCTCCTGGGGCCAACGTCCTGACTTTC,CASAPSGQGAPGANVLTF
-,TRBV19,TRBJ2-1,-,TGTGCCACCAAGAACAGTTACAATGAGCAGTTCTTC,CATKNSYNEQFF
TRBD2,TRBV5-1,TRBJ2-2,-,TGCGCCAGCAGCTTCGGACTAGCGGGAGGGGGGGGCACCGGGGAGCTGTTTTTT,CASSFGLAGGGGTGELFF
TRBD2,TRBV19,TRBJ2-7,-,TGTGCCAGTACGCGGACTAGCGGGAGCCACGAGCAGTACTTC,CASTRTSGSHEQYF
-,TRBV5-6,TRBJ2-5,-,TGTGCCAGCAGCCGTCTACGGGGAGTCTTCCAAGAGACCCAGTACTTC,CASSRLRGVFQETQYF
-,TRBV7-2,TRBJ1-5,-,TGTGCCAGCAGTTACGATTCAGGCAATCAGCCCCAGCATTTT,CASSYDSGNQPQHF
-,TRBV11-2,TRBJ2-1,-,TGTGCCAGCAGCTTAGGGGCTAGCGCGGGGCAGTTCTTC,CASSLGASAGQFF
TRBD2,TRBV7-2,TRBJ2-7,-,TGTGCCAGCAGCTTACGCGCTAGCGGGGGATTCTACGAGCAGTACTTC,CASSLRASGGFYEQYF
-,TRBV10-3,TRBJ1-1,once,TGTGCCATCACCTACGGGGGGAACACTGAAGCTTTCTTT,CAITYGGNTEAFF
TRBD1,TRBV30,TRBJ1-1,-,TGTGCCTGGAGTGTACGGGGACAGGACGGGCAGGCTTTCTTT,CAWSVRGQDGQAFF
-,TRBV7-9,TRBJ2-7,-,TGTGCCAGCAGCTTTGGACTCAACGAGCAGTACTTC,CASSFGLNEQYF
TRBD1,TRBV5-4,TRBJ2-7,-,TGTGCCAGCAGCTTGGACAGGGGTGGCTACGAGCAGTACTTC,CASSLDRGGYEQYF
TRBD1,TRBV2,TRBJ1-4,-,TGTGCCAGCAGAAAGGCGGCAGGGGGCCTAAATGAAAAACTGTTTTTT,CASRKAAGGLNEKLFF